Included here is one TCR beta chain sequence, with context. The antigen is unknown. This sample stems from a study of OX40 agonist ivuxolimab in advanced cancers. General study results and limits: Blood T cells, both CD4+ and CD8+, expanded clonally by week 6 at 0.1 to 3.0 mg/kg.

The assay was immunoSEQ multiplex PCR, and TCRdb's table has in-frame clones only and misses some. The table shows tens of thousands of clones, with 84% occurring only once. Autoimmune disease history or systemic immunosuppression led to patient exclusion. Collection of blood occurred at baseline, at cycle 4 day 1, and at cycle 7 day 1. V lost 5 bases and J lost 5; bases outside the gene matches: 14. Germline V gives CDR1 SGHVS, CDR2 FQNEAQ. There are 17 residues in the CDR3. The V call is TRBV7-8, the J call TRBJ2-7, with 11 nucleotides matching TRBD2. This clonotype was sampled from an adult with an advanced solid tumor such as melanoma, head and neck, liver or kidney cancer. The material was CD4+ or CD8+ T cells sorted from blood, obtained in a trial of the OX40 agonist ivuxolimab. This CDR3 reads CASSPNAPPSGRNEQYF. The CDR3 coding sequence is TGTGCCAGCAGCCCGAACGCCCCTCCTAGCGGGAGGAACGAGCAGTACTTC.